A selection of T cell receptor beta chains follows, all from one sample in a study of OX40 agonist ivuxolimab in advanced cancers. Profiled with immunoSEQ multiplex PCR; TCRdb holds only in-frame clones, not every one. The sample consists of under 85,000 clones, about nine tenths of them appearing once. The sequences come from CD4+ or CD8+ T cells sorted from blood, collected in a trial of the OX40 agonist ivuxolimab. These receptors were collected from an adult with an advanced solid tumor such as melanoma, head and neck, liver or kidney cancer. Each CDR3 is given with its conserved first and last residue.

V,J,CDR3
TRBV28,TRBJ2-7,CASSLIASSHYEQYF
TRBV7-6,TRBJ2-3,CASSLAPAVLSSTDTQYF
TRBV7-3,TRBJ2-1,CASSLGLDNEQFF
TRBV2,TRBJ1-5,CASSGLDRGLQPQHF
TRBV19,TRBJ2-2,CASKRTSGRGSGELFF
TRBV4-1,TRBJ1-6,CASSPRGQGESDSPLHF
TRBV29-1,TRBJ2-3,CSVPSGITDTQYF
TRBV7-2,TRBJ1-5,CASSLGTGMKPQHF
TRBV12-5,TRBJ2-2,CASGLVLRGTGELFF
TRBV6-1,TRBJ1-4,CASGGGVSEKLFF
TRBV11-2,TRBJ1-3,CASSLSTGSENTIYF
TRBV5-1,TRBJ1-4,CASSLEGATNEKLFF
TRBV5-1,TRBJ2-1,CASSLGLNWEQFF
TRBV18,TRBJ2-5,CASSPPSGGGETQYF
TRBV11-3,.,CASSLRPGTSGTYEQYF
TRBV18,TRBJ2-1,CASSPSGSGGNEQFF
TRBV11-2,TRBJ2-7,CASRQKDRGSSYEQYF
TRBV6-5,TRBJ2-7,CASSQFRQVPYEQYF